This T cell receptor (beta chain) appears in the sequencing data of a study of blood T cells in healthy people across ages. Whole-study findings and limits: Diversity of TCR beta per million T cells declined in a roughly linear way with age.

This clonotype was recorded many times. Its specificity is unknown. Sample-barcoded 5' priming and a J-beta primer mix drove a second PCR of about 6 to 12 cycles. TCRdb ran MiXCR on the 5' RACE reads and lists one entry per CDR3 protein. This sample has some 1.5 million distinct CDR3 sequences, with 28% found just once. The CDR3 runs to 15 residues. With V trimmed by 6 bases and J by 0 bases, 8 bases remained unmatched. Looked up from germline, CDR1 is ENHRY and CDR2 is SYGVKD. Material for sequencing was blood. The receptor was isolated from a woman aged 25 to 45 in good health. This chain joins TRBV10-3 and TRBJ2-7, with 7 bases aligning to TRBD2. CDR3 sequence reads: CAISSAGTTSYEQYF. CDR3 in DNA: TGTGCCATCAGCTCGGCCGGGACTACCTCCTACGAGCAGTACTTC.